This T cell receptor beta chain was captured by sequencing in a study of blood T cells in healthy people across ages. This clonotype has just a few counts. Its specificity is unknown. Each donor gave 9.5 to 10 milliliters of peripheral blood. General observations from the study: More naive CD4+ cells and higher diversity marked long-lived donors relative to aged donors.

The V segment lost 2 bases and the J segment 6 bases; nucleotides outside the gene matches: 4. CDR3 length equals 15 residues. Using a J-beta primer mix together with a sample-barcoded 5' primer, a second PCR was run for roughly 6 to 11 cycles. Each of the cDNA molecules was tagged by a template-switch adaptor with 12 random nucleotides. Each CDR3 protein gets one entry after TCRdb re-called the 5' RACE reads with MiXCR. Here the sample spans fewer than 1.5 million distinct CDR3 sequences, 42% being singletons. The receptor was isolated from a woman aged 18 to 35 in good health. This chain links TRBV12-3 or TRBV12-4 with TRBJ2-2; TRBD2 aligns across 9 bases. What was sequenced was blood. The CDR3 protein is CASSLKLAGSGELFF. The DNA of the CDR3 is TGTGCCAGCAGTTTAAAGCTAGCGGGATCCGGGGAGCTGTTTTTT.